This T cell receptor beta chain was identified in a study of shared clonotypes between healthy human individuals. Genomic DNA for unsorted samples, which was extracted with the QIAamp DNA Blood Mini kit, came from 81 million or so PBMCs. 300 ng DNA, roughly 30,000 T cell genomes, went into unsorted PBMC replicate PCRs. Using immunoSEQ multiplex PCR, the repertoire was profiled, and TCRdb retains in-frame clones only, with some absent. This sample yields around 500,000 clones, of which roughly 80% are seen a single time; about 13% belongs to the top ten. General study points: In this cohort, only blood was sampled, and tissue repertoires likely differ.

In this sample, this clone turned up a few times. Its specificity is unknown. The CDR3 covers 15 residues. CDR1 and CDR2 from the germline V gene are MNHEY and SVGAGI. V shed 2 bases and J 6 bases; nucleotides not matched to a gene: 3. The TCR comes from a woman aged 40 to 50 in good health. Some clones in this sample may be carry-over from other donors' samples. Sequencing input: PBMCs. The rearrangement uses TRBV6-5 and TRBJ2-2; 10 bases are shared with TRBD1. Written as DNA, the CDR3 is TGTGCCAGCAGTTACGGGGGACAGGGGTCCGGGGAGCTGTTTTTT. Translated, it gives CASSYGGQGSGELFF.